This record concerns one T cell receptor beta chain sequence. V was trimmed by 2 bases and J by 3 bases, leaving 16 bases between them. The CDR3 is 16 residues long. Germline V gives CDR1 KGHSH, CDR2 LQKENI. Original processing notes: By means of reference gene primer amplification, nucleated cell counts were estimated. Sequencing used immunoSEQ multiplex PCR; TCRdb keeps in-frame clones, though not all of them. The V and J calls and clone size are taken from that table; D and trimming were inferred from the DNA. The sample lists under 350,000 clones; approximately 89% were seen once. Seattle patient enrollment occurred during active infection, with longitudinal follow-up thereafter. This sample was included in a study of blood T cell repertoires in COVID-19.

The receptor was derived from a woman younger than 45 with COVID-19, enrolled during active disease. The chain combines TRBV18 with TRBJ1-2; D is perhaps TRBD1 (5 bases). Sequencing used peripheral blood. The CDR3 protein is CASSPSGTSGDYGYTF. CDR3 sequence (DNA): TGTGCCAGCTCACCATCGGGGACGTCGGGGGACTATGGCTACACCTTC.